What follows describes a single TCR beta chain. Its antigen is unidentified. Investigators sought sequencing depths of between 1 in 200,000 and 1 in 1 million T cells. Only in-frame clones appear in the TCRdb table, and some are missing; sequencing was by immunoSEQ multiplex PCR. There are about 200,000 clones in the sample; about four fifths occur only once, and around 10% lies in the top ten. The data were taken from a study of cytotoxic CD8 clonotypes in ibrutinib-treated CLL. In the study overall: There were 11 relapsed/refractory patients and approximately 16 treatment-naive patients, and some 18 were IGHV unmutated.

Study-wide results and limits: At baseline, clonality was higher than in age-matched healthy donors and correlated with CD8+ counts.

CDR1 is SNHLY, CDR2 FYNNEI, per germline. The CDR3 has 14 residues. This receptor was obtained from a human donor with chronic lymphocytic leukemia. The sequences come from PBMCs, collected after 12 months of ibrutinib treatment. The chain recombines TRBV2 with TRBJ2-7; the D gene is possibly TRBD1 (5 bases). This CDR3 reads CADTQYVTNYEQYF. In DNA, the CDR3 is TGTGCGGACACCCAGTACGTCACTAACTACGAGCAGTACTTC.